These 14 T cell receptor beta chains share one sample of origin, sequenced in a study of cytomegalovirus exposure and HLA in healthy donors. The PCR was carried out with 60 Vbeta primers and 13 Jbeta primers. Clones were sequenced by immunoSEQ multiplex PCR, and TCRdb holds only the in-frame ones, with some missing. This table lists around 130,000 clones. Sequences were obtained from PBMCs. These receptors were obtained from a woman in her sixties in good health and CMV-seronegative.

The chain combines TRBV5-1 with TRBJ2-7; 8 bases map to TRBD2. The V and J ends lost 1 base and 4 bases, in that order; junction bases with no gene match: 10. Germline V gene lookup returns CDR1 SGHRS and CDR2 YFSETQ. The CDR3 totals 16 residues. The CDR3 protein is CASSLPESGSYYEQYF. Here the CDR3 DNA reads TGCGCCAGCAGCTTGCCCGAAAGCGGGAGTTATTACGAGCAGTACTTC.

The V gene is TRBV4-1, the J gene TRBJ1-2; D unresolved. The CDR3 has 16 amino acids. Germline loops: CDR1 MGHRA, CDR2 YSYEKL. Trimming removed 4 bases from V and 1 base from J, with 16 bases in between. Here the CDR3 DNA reads TGCGCCAGCAGCCCTATCCCCAGGAGGATTAACTATGGCTACACCTTC. This translates into CASSPIPRRINYGYTF.

The genes are TRBV14 and TRBJ2-7; 9 bases align to TRBD1. With V trimmed by 6 bases and J by 4 bases, 13 bases remained unmatched. The CDR3 extends over 16 amino acids. Germline V gene sequence: CDR1 SGHDN, CDR2 FVKESK. In DNA form, the CDR3 reads TGTGCCAGCAGTACCCGCCCGGGACAGGGAAGTTACGAGCAGTACTTC. It specifies CASSTRPGQGSYEQYF.

Details on this clone: An end of the junction differs from the germline gene, which may be a read error. The J gene is TRBJ2-5, the V gene TRBV6-6, with TRBD1 matching over 7 bases. The CDR3 sequence is 13 residues long. Germline values: CDR1 MNHNY, CDR2 SVGAGI (reference sequence). This chain's CDR3 is CASSEPERQGLDF. The CDR3 region has the DNA TGTGCCAGCAGCGAACCGGAACGACAGGGCTTGGACTTC.

The chain has TRBV6-1 and TRBJ2-3, with 7 positions matching TRBD1. Trimming removed 9 bases from V and 7 bases from J; junction bases left unmatched: 10. The CDR3 is 13 amino acids. From germline, CDR1 is MNHNS and CDR2 SASEGT. The CDR3 DNA sequence: TGTGCCAGTCCGGGACAGATATATTATACGCAGTATTTT. Amino acid sequence: CASPGQIYYTQYF.

The rearrangement joins TRBV19 to TRBJ1-4; 7 positions match TRBD1. Losses at the gene ends were 9 bases for V and 4 bases for J; bases not matched to a gene: 17. The germline CDR1 and CDR2 sequences are LNHDA and SQIVND (reference sequence). The CDR3 extends over 17 amino acids. The CDR3 is CASEAARGDRDNEKLFF. CDR3 sequence (DNA): TGTGCCAGCGAAGCGGCTAGGGGGGACAGAGATAATGAAAAACTGTTTTTT.

The DNA of the CDR3 is TGTGCCAGCAGTGAAGCAGAGGGAATATCGCCCCAGCATTTT. Protein: CASSEAEGISPQHF. The chain employs TRBV2 and TRBJ1-5; no firm D call. The CDR3 sequence is 14 residues long. CDR1 and CDR2 from the germline V gene are SNHLY and FYNNEI. Between the trimmed V and J ends, which lost 0 bases and 9 bases, there was a span of 12 bases.

The chain is built from TRBV27 and TRBJ2-7; D might be TRBD1 (6 bases). The germline V and J ends were trimmed by 7 bases and 3 bases, with 10 bases remaining between them. The CDR3 is 12 amino acids. Germline loops: CDR1 MNHEY, CDR2 SMNVEV (reference sequence). For the CDR3, the DNA is TGTGCCAGCACCCAGGACAGCTACGAGCAGTACTTC. It specifies CASTQDSYEQYF.

V usage is TRBV7-3 and J usage is TRBJ2-5, with D tentatively TRBD2 (5 bases). The germline V and J ends were trimmed by 2 bases and 3 bases, with 7 bases remaining between them. Germline CDR1 is SGHTA and CDR2 is FQGTGA. The CDR3 covers 13 residues. The CDR3 DNA sequence: TGTGCCAGCAGCTTAGACTATGAAGAGACCCAGTACTTC. Its translation is CASSLDYEETQYF.

This chain links TRBV19 with TRBJ1-3; possible D gene TRBD1, 6 bases. The CDR3 contains 13 residues. The V and J ends lost 7 bases and 5 bases respectively, with 12 bases between them. In germline, CDR1 is LNHDA, CDR2 SQIVND (reference sequence). The CDR3 DNA sequence: TGTGCCAGTATGGAACAGGGAAGAAACACCATATATTTT. It translates to CASMEQGRNTIYF.

This chain uses TRBV7-9 with TRBJ1-2; D possibly corresponds to TRBD1 (5 bases). Trimming took off 10 bases at V and 8 bases at J, with 17 bases between the two ends. From germline, CDR1 is SEHNR and CDR2 FQNEAQ (reference sequence). The CDR3 loop spans 12 amino acids. The CDR3 region is CAITGLQGGYTF. The CDR3 nucleotides are TGTGCCATCACAGGCCTGCAGGGAGGCTACACCTTC.

V gene TRBV10-2 combines with J gene TRBJ2-2; a possible D gene is TRBD2 (6 bases). CDR1 is WSHSY, CDR2 SAAADI, per germline. CDR3 length: 16 residues. V was trimmed by 6 bases and J by 0 bases, leaving 14 bases between them. CDR3 coding DNA: TGCGCCAGCAGGAACCGTGGGACTGCGAACACCGGGGAGCTGTTTTTT. It yields the protein CASRNRGTANTGELFF.

The gene calls are TRBV5-1 and TRBJ2-1, with TRBD2 identical over 13 bases. The CDR3 sequence is 18 residues long. The germline gives CDR1 SGHRS, CDR2 YFSETQ. V shed 0 bases, J shed 7 bases, and the junction held 10 bases outside the gene matches. The CDR3 region is CASSLVRGTSGDHNEQFF. In DNA, the CDR3 is TGCGCCAGCAGCTTGGTCCGTGGGACTAGCGGGGACCATAATGAGCAGTTCTTC.

V usage is TRBV27 and J usage is TRBJ1-4, with 9 bases identical to TRBD1. The CDR3 runs to 13 residues. V lost 6 bases and J lost 7; bases outside the gene matches: 3. Germline lookup yields CDR1 MNHEY and CDR2 SMNVEV (reference sequence). The CDR3 region has the DNA TGTGCCAGCAGCGACAGGGGGGGTGAAAAACTGTTTTTT. Residues: CASSDRGGEKLFF.